What follows is one TCR beta chain and its context. The sample comes from a study of CD8 T cells in Susac syndrome. Study at large: The Susac syndrome patients that were sequenced included more than 5 with active disease and roughly 8 in remission.

CDR1 is ENHRY and CDR2 is SYGVKD in the germline V gene. Losses at the gene ends were 5 bases for V and 3 bases for J; bases not matched to a gene: 7. The CDR3 runs to 18 residues. The sequenced target, TCR beta, came from blood CD8+ and CD4+ T cells. RNA, at roughly 0.45 to 1 ug, was reverse transcribed with random hexamers. The method of amplification for TCR beta CDR3 was immunoSEQ multiplex PCR, covering 54 Vbeta and 13 Jbeta. TCRdb reanalysed the immunoSEQ multiplex PCR reads using MiXCR and keeps one entry per CDR3 protein. The repertoire consists of around 170,000 distinct CDR3 sequences, with approximately 96% occurring once and the leading ten covering 0.098%.

This receptor was identified in a human donor with Susac syndrome. V and J are TRBV10-3 and TRBJ2-2; 15 nucleotides line up with TRBD2. Material for sequencing was CD4+ T cells from PBMCs. Here the CDR3 DNA reads TGTGCCATCAGTAGGACTAGCGGGGGGGCCTTGGACACCGGGGAGCTGTTTTTT. Translating gives CAISRTSGGALDTGELFF.